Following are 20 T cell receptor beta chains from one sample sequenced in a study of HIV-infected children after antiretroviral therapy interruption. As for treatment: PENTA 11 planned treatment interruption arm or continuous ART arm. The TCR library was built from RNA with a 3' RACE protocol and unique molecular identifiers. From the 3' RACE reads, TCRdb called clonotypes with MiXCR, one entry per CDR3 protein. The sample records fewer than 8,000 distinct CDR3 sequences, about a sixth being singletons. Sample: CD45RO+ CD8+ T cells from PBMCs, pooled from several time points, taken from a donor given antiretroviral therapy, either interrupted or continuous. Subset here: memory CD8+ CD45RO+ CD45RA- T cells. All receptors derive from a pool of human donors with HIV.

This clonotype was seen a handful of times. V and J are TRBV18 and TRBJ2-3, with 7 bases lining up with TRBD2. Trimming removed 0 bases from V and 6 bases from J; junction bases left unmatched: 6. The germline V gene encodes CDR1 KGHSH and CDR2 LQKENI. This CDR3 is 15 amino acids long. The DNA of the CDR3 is TGTGCCAGCTCACCACCGAGCACCGGGAGGGATACGCAGTATTTT. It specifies CASSPPSTGRDTQYF. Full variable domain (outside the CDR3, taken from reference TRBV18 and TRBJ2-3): NAGVMQNPRHLVRRRGQEARLRCSPMKGHSHVYWYRQLPEEGLKFMVYLQKENIIDESGMPKERFSAEFPKEGPSILRIQQVVRGDSAAYFCASSPPSTGRDTQYFGPGTRLTVL.

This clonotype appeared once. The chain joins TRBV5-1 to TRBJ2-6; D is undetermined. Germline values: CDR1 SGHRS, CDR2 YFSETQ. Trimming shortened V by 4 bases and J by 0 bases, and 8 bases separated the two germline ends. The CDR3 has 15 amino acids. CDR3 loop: CASSLGSSGANVLTF. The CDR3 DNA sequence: TGCGCCAGCAGCCTTGGCAGCTCTGGGGCCAACGTCCTGACTTTC.

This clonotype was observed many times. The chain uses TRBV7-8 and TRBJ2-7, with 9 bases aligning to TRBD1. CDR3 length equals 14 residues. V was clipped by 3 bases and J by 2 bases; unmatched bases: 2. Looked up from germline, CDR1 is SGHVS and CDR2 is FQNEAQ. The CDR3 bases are TGTGCCAGCAGCTTGAGGGACAGGGCCTACGAGCAGTACTTC. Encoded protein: CASSLRDRAYEQYF.

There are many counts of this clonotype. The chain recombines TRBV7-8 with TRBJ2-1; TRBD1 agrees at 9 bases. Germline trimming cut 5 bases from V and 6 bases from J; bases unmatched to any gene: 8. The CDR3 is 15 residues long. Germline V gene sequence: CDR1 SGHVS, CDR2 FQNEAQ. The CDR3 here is CASSPGQGYRNEQFF. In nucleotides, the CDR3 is TGTGCCAGCAGCCCGGGACAGGGTTATCGCAATGAGCAGTTCTTC.

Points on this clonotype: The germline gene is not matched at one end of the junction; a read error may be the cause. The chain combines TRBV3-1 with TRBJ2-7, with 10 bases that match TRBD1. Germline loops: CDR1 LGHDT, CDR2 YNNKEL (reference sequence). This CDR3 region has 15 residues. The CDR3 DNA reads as TGTGCCAGCAGCCACAGGGACAGGGGCTCCTACGAGCTGTACTTC. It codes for CASSHRDRGSYELYF.

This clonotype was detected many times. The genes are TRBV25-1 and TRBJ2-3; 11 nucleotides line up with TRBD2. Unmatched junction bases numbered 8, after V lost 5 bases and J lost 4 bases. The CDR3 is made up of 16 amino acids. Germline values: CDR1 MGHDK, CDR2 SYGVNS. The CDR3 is CASSRTSGSPSDTQYF. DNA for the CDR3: TGTGCCAGCAGTCGAACTAGCGGGAGCCCTTCAGATACGCAGTATTTT. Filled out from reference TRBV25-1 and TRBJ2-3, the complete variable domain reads EADIYQTPRYLVIGTGKKITLECSQTMGHDKMYWYQQDPGMELHLIHYSYGVNSTEKGDLSSESTVSRIRTEHFPLTLESARPSHTSQYLCASSRTSGSPSDTQYFGPGTRLTVL.

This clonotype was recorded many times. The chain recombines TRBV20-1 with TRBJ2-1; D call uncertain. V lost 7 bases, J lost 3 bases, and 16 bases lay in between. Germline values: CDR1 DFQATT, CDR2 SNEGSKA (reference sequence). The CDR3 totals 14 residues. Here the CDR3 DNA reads TGCAGTGGGCAGCCCCCGTCGGTCTACAATGAGCAGTTCTTC. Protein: CSGQPPSVYNEQFF.

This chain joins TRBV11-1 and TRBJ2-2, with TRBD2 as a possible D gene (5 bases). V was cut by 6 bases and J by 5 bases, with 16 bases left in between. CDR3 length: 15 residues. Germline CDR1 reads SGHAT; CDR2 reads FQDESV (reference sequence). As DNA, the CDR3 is TGTGCCAGCAGAGAAAGGACTTCTAGGACCGGGGAGCTGTTTTTT. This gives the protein CASRERTSRTGELFF.

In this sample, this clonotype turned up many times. The CDR3 DNA follows: TGTGCCAGCAGCTTTCAGGTTCAGAGCTCCTACGAGCAGTACTTC. It translates to CASSFQVQSSYEQYF. This chain joins TRBV11-1 and TRBJ2-7, with D hard to call. CDR3 length: 15 amino acids. Germline values: CDR1 SGHAT, CDR2 FQDESV (reference sequence). Trimming took off 3 bases at V and 0 bases at J, with 12 bases between the two ends.

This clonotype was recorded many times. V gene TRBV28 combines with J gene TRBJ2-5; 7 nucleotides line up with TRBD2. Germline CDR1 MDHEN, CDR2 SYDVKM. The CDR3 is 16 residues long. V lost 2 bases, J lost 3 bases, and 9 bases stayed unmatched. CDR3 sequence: CASSLGLREFEETQYF. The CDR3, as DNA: TGTGCCAGCAGTTTAGGTTTGCGGGAGTTTGAAGAGACCCAGTACTTC.

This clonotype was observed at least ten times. The CDR3 nucleotides are TGCAGTGCTAGCGTAGAGGAAGTCTTAGCCAAAAACATTCAGTACTTC. Its translation: CSASVEEVLAKNIQYF. This chain connects TRBV20-1 to TRBJ2-4; D not certain. CDR3 length: 16 residues. Per the germline V gene, CDR1 is DFQATT and CDR2 is SNEGSKA (reference sequence). V lost 3 bases and J 0 bases, leaving 15 bases between the germline ends.

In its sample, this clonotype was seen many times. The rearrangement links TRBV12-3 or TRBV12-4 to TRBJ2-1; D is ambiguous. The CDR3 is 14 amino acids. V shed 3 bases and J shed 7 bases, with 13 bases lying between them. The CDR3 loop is CASSFASLRNEQFF. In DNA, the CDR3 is TGTGCCAGCAGTTTCGCTAGTCTGAGAAATGAGCAGTTCTTC.

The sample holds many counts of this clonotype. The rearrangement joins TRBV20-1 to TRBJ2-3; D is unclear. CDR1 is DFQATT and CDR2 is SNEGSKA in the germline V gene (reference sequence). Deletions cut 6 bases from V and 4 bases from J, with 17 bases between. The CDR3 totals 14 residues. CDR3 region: CSAQGPLSADTQYF. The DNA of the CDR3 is TGCAGTGCCCAAGGTCCACTTTCCGCAGATACGCAGTATTTT.

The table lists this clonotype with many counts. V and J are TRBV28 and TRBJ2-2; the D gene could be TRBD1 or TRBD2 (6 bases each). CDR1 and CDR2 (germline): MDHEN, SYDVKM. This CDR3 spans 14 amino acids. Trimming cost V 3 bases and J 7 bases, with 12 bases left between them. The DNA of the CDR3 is TGTGCCAGCAGTTTTAGGGGGGTCCGCGGGGAGCTGTTTTTT. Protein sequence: CASSFRGVRGELFF.

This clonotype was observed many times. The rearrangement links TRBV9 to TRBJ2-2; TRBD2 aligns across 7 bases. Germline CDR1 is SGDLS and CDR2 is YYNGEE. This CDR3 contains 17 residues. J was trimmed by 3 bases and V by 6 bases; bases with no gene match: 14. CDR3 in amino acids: CASNIVVILADTGELFF. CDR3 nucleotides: TGTGCCAGCAACATAGTAGTTATCCTAGCGGACACCGGGGAGCTGTTTTTT.

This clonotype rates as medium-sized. For the CDR3, the DNA is TGTGCCAGCAGGGGGACAGGGAGGGACGAGCAGTACTTC. Translated: CASRGTGRDEQYF. The chain employs TRBV27 and TRBJ2-7; 9 positions agree with TRBD1. This CDR3 has 13 amino acids. The germline V gene encodes CDR1 MNHEY and CDR2 SMNVEV (reference sequence). The V segment lost 6 bases and the J segment 5 bases; nucleotides outside the gene matches: 5.

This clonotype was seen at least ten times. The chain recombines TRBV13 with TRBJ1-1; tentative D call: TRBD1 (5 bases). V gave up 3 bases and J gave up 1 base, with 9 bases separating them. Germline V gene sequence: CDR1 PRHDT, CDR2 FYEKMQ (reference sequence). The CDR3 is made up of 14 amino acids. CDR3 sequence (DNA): TGTGCCAGCAGCTTGCTAGGGGAGAACACTGAAGCTTTCTTT. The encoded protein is CASSLLGENTEAFF.

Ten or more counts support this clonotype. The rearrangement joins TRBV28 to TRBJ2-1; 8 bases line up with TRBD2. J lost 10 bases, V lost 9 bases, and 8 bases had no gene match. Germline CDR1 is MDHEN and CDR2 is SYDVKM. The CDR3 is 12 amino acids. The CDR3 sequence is CASTGGPGEQFF. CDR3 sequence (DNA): TGTGCCAGTACGGGAGGGCCGGGGGAGCAGTTCTTC.

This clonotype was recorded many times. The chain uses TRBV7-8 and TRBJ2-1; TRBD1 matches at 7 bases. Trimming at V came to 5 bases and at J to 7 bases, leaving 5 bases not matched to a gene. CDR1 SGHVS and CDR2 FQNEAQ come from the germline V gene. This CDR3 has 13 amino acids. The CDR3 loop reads CASSLPRGNEQFF. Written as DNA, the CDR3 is TGTGCCAGCAGCCTCCCCAGGGGGAATGAGCAGTTCTTC.

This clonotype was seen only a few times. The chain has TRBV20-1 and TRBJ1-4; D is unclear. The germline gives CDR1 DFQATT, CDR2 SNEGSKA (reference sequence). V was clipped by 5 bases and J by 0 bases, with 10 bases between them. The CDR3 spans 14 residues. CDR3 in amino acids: CSARRPATNEKLFF. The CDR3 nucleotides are TGCAGTGCTCGCAGGCCCGCAACTAATGAAAAACTGTTTTTT.